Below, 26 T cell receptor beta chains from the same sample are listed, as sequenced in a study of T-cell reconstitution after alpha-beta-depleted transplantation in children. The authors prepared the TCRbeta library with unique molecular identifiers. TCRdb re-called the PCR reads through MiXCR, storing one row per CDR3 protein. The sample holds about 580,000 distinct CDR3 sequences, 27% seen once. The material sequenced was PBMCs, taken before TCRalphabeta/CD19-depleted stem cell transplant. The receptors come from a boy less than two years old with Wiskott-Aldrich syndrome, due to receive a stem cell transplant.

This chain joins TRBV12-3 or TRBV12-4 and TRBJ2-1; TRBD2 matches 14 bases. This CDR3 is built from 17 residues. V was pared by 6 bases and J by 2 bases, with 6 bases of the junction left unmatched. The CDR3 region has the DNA TGTGCCAGCAGCGCGGGACTAGCGGGAGACACCTACAATGAGCAGTTCTTC. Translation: CASSAGLAGDTYNEQFF.

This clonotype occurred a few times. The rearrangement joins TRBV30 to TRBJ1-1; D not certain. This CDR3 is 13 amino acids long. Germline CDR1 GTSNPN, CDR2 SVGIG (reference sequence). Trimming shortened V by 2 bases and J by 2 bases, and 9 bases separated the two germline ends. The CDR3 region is CAWSSRSNTEAFF. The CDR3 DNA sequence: TGTGCCTGGAGTAGCAGATCTAACACTGAAGCTTTCTTT.

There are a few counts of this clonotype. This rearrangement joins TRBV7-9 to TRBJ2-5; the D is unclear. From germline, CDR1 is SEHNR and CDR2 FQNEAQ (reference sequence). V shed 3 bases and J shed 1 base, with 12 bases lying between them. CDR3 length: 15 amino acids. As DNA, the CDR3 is TGTGCCAGCAGCTTCGGCAGCAGATTCCAAGAGACCCAGTACTTC. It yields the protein CASSFGSRFQETQYF.

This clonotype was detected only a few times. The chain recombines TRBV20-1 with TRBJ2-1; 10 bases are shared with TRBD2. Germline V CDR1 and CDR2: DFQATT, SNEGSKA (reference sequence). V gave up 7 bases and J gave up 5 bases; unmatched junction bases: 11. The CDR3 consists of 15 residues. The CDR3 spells CSGSSILAGNNEQFF. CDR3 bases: TGCAGTGGTAGTAGTATACTAGCGGGAAACAATGAGCAGTTCTTC.

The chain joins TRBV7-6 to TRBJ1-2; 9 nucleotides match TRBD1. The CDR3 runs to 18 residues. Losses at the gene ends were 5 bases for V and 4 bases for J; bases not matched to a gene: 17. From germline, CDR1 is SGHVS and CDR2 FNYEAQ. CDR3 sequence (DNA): TGTGCCAGCAGCCTCCCCCAGGAAGAACAGGGGGCCGGCTATGGCTACACCTTC. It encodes CASSLPQEEQGAGYGYTF.

DNA for the CDR3: TGTGCCAGCAGCTTCAAGGGGGCCCACGAGCAGTACTTC. It encodes CASSFKGAHEQYF. The chain joins TRBV7-3 to TRBJ2-7; 7 bases agree with TRBD1. V shed 3 bases and J 5 bases; nucleotides not matched to a gene: 4. This CDR3 comprises 13 residues. CDR1 and CDR2 from the germline V gene are SGHTA and FQGTGA.

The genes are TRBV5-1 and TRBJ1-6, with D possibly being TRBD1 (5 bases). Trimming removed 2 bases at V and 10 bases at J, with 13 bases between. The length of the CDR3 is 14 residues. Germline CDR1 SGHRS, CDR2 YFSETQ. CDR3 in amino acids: CASSFRVKGSPLHF. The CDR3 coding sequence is TGCGCCAGCAGCTTCAGGGTAAAGGGATCACCCCTCCACTTT. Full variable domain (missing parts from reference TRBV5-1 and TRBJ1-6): KAGVTQTPRYLIKTRGQQVTLSCSPISGHRSVSWYQQTPGQGLQFLFEYFSETQRNKGNFPGRFSGRQFSNSRSEMNVSTLELGDSALYLCASSFRVKGSPLHFGNGTRLTVT.

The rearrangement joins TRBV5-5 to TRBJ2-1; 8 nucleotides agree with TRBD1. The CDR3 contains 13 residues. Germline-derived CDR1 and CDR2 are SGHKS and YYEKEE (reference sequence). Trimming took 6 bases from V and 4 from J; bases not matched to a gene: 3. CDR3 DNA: TGTGCCAGCAAGACAGGGGAATACAATGAGCAGTTCTTC. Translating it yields CASKTGEYNEQFF.

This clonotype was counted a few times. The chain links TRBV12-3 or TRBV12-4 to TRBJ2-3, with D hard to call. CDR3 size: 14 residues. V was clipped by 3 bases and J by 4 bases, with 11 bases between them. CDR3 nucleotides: TGTGCCAGCAGTTTCTCAAGGGCCGCAGATACGCAGTATTTT. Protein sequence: CASSFSRAADTQYF.

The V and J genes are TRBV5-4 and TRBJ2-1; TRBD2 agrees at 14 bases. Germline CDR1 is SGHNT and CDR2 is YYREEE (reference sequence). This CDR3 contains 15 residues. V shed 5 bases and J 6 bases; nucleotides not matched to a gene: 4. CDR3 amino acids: CASRAGTSGSNEQFF. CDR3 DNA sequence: TGTGCCAGCAGAGCCGGGACTAGCGGGAGCAATGAGCAGTTCTTC.

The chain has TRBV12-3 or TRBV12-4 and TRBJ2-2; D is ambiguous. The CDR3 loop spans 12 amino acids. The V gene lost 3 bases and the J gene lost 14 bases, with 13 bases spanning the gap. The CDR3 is CASSFSRVELFF. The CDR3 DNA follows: TGTGCCAGCAGTTTTAGCCGGGTGGAACTGTTTTTT.

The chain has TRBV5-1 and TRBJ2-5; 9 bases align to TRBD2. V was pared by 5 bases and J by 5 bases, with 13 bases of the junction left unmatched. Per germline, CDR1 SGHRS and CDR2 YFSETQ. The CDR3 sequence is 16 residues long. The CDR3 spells CASRIVSGRREETQYF. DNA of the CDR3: TGCGCCAGCAGGATCGTTAGCGGGAGAAGGGAGGAGACCCAGTACTTC.

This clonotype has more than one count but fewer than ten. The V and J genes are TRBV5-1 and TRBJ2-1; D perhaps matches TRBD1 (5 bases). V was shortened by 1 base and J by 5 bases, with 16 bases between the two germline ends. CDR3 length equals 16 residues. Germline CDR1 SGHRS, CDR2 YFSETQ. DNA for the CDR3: TGCGCCAGCAGCTTGATCAGTCAGGGTTTCGACAATGAGCAGTTCTTC. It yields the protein CASSLISQGFDNEQFF. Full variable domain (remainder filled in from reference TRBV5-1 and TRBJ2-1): KAGVTQTPRYLIKTRGQQVTLSCSPISGHRSVSWYQQTPGQGLQFLFEYFSETQRNKGNFPGRFSGRQFSNSRSEMNVSTLELGDSALYLCASSLISQGFDNEQFFGPGTRLTVL.

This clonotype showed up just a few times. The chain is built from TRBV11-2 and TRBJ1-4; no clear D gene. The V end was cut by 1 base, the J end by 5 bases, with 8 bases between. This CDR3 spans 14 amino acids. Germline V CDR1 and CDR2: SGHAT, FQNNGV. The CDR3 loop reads CASSLGRNNEKLFF. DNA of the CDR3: TGTGCCAGCAGCTTAGGCCGGAACAATGAAAAACTGTTTTTT.

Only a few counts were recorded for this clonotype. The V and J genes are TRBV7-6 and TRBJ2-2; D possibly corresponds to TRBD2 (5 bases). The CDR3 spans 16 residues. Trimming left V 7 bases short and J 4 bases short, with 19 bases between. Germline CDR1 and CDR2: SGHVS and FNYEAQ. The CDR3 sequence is CASTPVPGMGTGELFF. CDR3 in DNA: TGTGCCAGCACCCCTGTGCCGGGGATGGGCACCGGGGAGCTGTTTTTT.

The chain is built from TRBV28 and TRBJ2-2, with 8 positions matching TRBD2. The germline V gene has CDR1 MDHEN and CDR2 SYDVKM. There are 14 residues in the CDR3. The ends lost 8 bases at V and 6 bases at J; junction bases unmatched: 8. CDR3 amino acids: CASSSGGRAGELFF. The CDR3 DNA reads TGTGCCAGCTCATCGGGAGGGCGTGCCGGGGAGCTGTTTTTT.

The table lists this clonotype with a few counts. The CDR3 here is CASSQEDREAGNTIYF. The CDR3 bases are TGTGCCAGCAGCCAAGAGGACAGGGAAGCTGGAAACACCATATATTTT. The rearrangement joins TRBV4-2 to TRBJ1-3; 8 nucleotides align to TRBD1. This CDR3 contains 16 residues. The germline V gene encodes CDR1 LGHNA and CDR2 YNFKEQ. The trim removed 0 bases at V and 2 bases at J, leaving 3 bases unmatched.

DNA for the CDR3: TGTGCCAGCAGCTTAGAAGGGGTGTTCTATGGCTACACCTTC. Its translation is CASSLEGVFYGYTF. This chain links TRBV11-2 with TRBJ1-2, with D perhaps TRBD1 (5 bases). The CDR3 covers 14 residues. Germline lookup yields CDR1 SGHAT and CDR2 FQNNGV. V lost 0 bases to trimming and J lost 4 bases, with 9 bases between them.

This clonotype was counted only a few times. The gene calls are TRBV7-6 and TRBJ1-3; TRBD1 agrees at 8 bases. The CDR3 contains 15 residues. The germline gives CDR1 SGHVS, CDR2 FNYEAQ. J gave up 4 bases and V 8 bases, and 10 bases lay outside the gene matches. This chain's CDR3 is CASGNPQGAGNTIYF. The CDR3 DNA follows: TGTGCCAGCGGCAATCCCCAGGGGGCAGGAAACACCATATATTTT.

The CDR3 loop is CSAREGRRGTNEQFF. DNA of the CDR3: TGCAGTGCTAGAGAGGGCAGGAGGGGGACCAATGAGCAGTTCTTC. This chain links TRBV20-1 with TRBJ2-1; D tentatively reads TRBD1 or TRBD2 (6 bases each). This CDR3 is built from 15 residues. The ends were cut back, 0 bases at V and 6 bases at J, with 15 bases in the middle. CDR1 and CDR2 from the germline V gene are DFQATT and SNEGSKA (reference sequence).

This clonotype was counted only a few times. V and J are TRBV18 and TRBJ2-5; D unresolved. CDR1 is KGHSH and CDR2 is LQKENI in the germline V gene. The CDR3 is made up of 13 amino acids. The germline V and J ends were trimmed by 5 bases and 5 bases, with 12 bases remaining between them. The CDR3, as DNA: TGTGCCAGCTCAGACGGACGCGCGGAGACCCAGTACTTC. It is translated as CASSDGRAETQYF.

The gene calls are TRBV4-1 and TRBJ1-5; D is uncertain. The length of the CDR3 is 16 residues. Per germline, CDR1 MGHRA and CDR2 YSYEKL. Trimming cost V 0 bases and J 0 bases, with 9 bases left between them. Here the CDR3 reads CASSQDIRGSNQPQHF. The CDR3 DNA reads TGCGCCAGCAGCCAAGATATTCGGGGTAGCAATCAGCCCCAGCATTTT.

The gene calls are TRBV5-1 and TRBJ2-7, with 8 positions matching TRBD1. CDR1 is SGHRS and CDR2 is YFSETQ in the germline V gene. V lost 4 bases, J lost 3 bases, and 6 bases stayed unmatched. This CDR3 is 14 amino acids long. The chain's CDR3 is CASSRDRPSYEQYF. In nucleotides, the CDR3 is TGCGCCAGCAGCCGGGACAGGCCCAGCTACGAGCAGTACTTC.

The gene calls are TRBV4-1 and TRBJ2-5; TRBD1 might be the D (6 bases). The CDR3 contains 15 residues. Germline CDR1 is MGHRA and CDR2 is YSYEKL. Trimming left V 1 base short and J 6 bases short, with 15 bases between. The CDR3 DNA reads TGCGCCAGCAGCCAAGGTGAACAGGGTCGTCAGACCCAGTACTTC. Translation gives CASSQGEQGRQTQYF.

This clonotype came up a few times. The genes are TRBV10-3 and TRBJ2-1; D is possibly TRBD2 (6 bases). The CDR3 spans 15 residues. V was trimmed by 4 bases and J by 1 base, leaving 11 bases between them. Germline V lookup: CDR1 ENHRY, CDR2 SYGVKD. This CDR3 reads CAISVSAGSYNEQFF. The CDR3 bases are TGTGCCATCAGTGTGTCGGCGGGATCCTACAATGAGCAGTTCTTC.

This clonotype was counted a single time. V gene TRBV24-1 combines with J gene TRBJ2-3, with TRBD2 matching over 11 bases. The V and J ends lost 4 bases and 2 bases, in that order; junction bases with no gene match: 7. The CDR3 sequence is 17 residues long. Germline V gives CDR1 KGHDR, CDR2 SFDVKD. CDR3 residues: CATSEHGLAGFTDTQYF. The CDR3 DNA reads TGTGCCACCAGTGAGCACGGACTAGCGGGTTTCACAGATACGCAGTATTTT.